The 11 T cell receptor beta chains presented below share a single source sample, sequenced in a study of CD8+ T cells in alopecia areata. Extracted RNA was reverse transcribed, and the resulting cDNA served as sequencing template. Libraries were prepared by immunoSEQ multiplex PCR; TCRdb keeps only in-frame clonotypes and omits some of them. The sample lists around 130,000 clones, roughly 61% occurring once. The sequencing used CD4+ T cells sorted from blood, collected at week 0. These receptors were taken from a human donor with alopecia areata.

The rearrangement uses TRBV19 and TRBJ1-2; D possibly corresponds to TRBD1 (5 bases). CDR1 LNHDA and CDR2 SQIVND come from the germline V gene (reference sequence). CDR3 length: 13 amino acids. Deletions cut 4 bases from V and 4 bases from J, with 10 bases between. The chain's CDR3 is CASSRGRSYGYTF. CDR3 sequence (DNA): TGTGCCAGTAGTAGGGGCAGGAGCTATGGCTACACCTTC. The full variable domain, its missing parts supplied by reference TRBV19 and TRBJ1-2, is DGGITQSPKYLFRKEGQNVTLSCEQNLNHDAMYWYRQDPGQGLRLIYYSQIVNDFQKGDIAEGYSVSREKKESFPLTVTSAQKNPTAFYLCASSRGRSYGYTFGSGTRLTVV.

This clone was recorded a few times. CDR3 in amino acids: CASSLGGIAYGYTF. The CDR3 nucleotides are TGTGCCAGCAGCTTGGGAGGGATCGCCTATGGCTACACCTTC. J is TRBJ1-2 and V is TRBV5-5, with D uncertain. Germline CDR1 is SGHKS and CDR2 is YYEKEE (reference sequence). This CDR3 is built from 14 residues. V was cut by 0 bases and J by 4 bases, with 10 bases left in between. Complete variable domain (other parts from reference TRBV5-5 and TRBJ1-2): DAGVTQSPTHLIKTRGQQVTLRCSPISGHKSVSWYQQVLGQGPQFIFQYYEKEERGRGNFPDRFSARQFPNYSSELNVNALLLGDSALYLCASSLGGIAYGYTFGSGTRLTVV.

There are a few counts of this clone. The rearrangement links TRBV29-1 to TRBJ2-5; D not certain. This CDR3 is built from 13 residues. The ends were cut back, 7 bases at V and 4 bases at J, with 16 bases in the middle. The germline gives CDR1 SQVTM, CDR2 ANQGSEA. The CDR3 region is CSAETDLGETQYF. The DNA of the CDR3 is TGCAGCGCCGAGACGGACCTCGGAGAGACCCAGTACTTC. The variable domain in full, completed from reference TRBV29-1 and TRBJ2-5, reads SAVISQKPSRDICQRGTSLTIQCQVDSQVTMMFWYRQQPGQSLTLIATANQGSEATYESGFVIDKFPISRPNLTFSTLTVSNMSPEDSSIYLCSAETDLGETQYFGPGTRLLVL.

The rearrangement uses TRBV5-1 and TRBJ2-7; the D call may be TRBD1 or TRBD2 (6 bases each). The V and J ends lost 0 bases and 1 base respectively, with 14 bases between them. This CDR3 is 16 amino acids long. Germline V lookup: CDR1 SGHRS, CDR2 YFSETQ. The CDR3 here is CASSLAPGGGSYEQYF. The CDR3 nucleotides are TGCGCCAGCAGCTTGGCCCCCGGAGGGGGATCCTACGAGCAGTACTTC. The full variable domain, completed using reference TRBV5-1 and TRBJ2-7, is KAGVTQTPRYLIKTRGQQVTLSCSPISGHRSVSWYQQTPGQGLQFLFEYFSETQRNKGNFPGRFSGRQFSNSRSEMNVSTLELGDSALYLCASSLAPGGGSYEQYFGPGTRLTVT.

V usage is TRBV4-1 and J usage is TRBJ2-6; D gene unclear. Germline V lookup: CDR1 MGHRA, CDR2 YSYEKL. Trimming cost V 9 bases and J 0 bases, with 12 bases left between them. The CDR3 extends over 15 amino acids. CDR3 in amino acids: CASKDPYSGANVLTF. CDR3 bases: TGCGCCAGTAAGGACCCTTACTCTGGGGCCAACGTCCTGACTTTC.

The V call is TRBV4-2, the J call TRBJ2-7; 8 bases agree with TRBD2. Per germline, CDR1 LGHNA and CDR2 YNFKEQ. The CDR3 extends over 15 amino acids. V gave up 4 bases and J gave up 4 bases; unmatched junction bases: 9. As DNA, the CDR3 is TGTGCCAGCAGCCCAGCCGGGGGGGCCAATTACGAGCAGTACTTC. It encodes CASSPAGGANYEQYF.

The chain joins TRBV25-1 to TRBJ1-4, with a weak D call TRBD1 (5 bases). V shed 5 bases and J shed 8 bases, with 21 bases lying between them. This CDR3 comprises 16 residues. Germline V gene sequence: CDR1 MGHDK, CDR2 SYGVNS. The CDR3 sequence: CASSRGRASDAEKLFF. The CDR3 coding sequence is TGTGCCAGCAGTCGGGGCAGGGCGAGTGATGCCGAAAAACTGTTTTTT.

The chain carries TRBV18 and TRBJ2-7; TRBD1 matches 7 bases. V trimming: 5 bases; J trimming: 4 bases; junction bases outside the gene matches: 8. The CDR3 length is 14 residues. CDR1 KGHSH and CDR2 LQKENI come from the germline V gene. The CDR3 DNA reads TGTGCCAGCTCATTAACAGGGGTCTCTTACGAGCAGTACTTC. As protein: CASSLTGVSYEQYF.

The V gene is TRBV29-1, the J gene TRBJ1-1; 7 nucleotides align to TRBD1. CDR3 length equals 12 residues. Losses at the gene ends were 7 bases for V and 1 base for J; bases not matched to a gene: 3. The germline V gene has CDR1 SQVTM and CDR2 ANQGSEA. The CDR3: CSANRGNTEAFF. For the CDR3, the DNA is TGCAGCGCGAACAGGGGGAACACTGAAGCTTTCTTT.

This clone occurred a few times. The chain is built from TRBV25-1 and TRBJ2-1; 8 positions match TRBD1. J lost 1 base, V lost 8 bases, and 10 bases had no gene match. This CDR3 is 16 amino acids long. The germline V gene has CDR1 MGHDK and CDR2 SYGVNS. Written as DNA, the CDR3 is TGTGCCAGCGGACAGGGAGGTCGTGGTTCCTACAATGAGCAGTTCTTC. Translation: CASGQGGRGSYNEQFF. Drawing the rest from reference TRBV25-1 and TRBJ2-1, the complete variable domain is EADIYQTPRYLVIGTGKKITLECSQTMGHDKMYWYQQDPGMELHLIHYSYGVNSTEKGDLSSESTVSRIRTEHFPLTLESARPSHTSQYLCASGQGGRGSYNEQFFGPGTRLTVL.

This chain connects TRBV5-6 to TRBJ1-2; TRBD1 aligns across 8 bases. CDR1 is SGHDT, CDR2 YYEEEE, per germline. The CDR3 has 16 residues. V shed 1 base, J shed 4 bases, and the junction held 9 bases outside the gene matches. The CDR3 loop reads CASSLSQDRVLYGYTF. CDR3 DNA sequence: TGTGCCAGCAGCTTGTCTCAGGACAGGGTTCTCTATGGCTACACCTTC. The variable domain in full, with the rest retrieved from reference TRBV5-6 and TRBJ1-2, is DAGVTQSPTHLIKTRGQQVTLRCSPKSGHDTVSWYQQALGQGPQFIFQYYEEEERQRGNFPDRFSGHQFPNYSSELNVNALLLGDSALYLCASSLSQDRVLYGYTFGSGTRLTVV.